This T cell receptor (beta chain) was documented in a study of regulatory T cells in long-lasting Graves disease. Many counts were recorded for this clonotype. Its target is not known. General study results and limits: Less diverse TCR repertoires were seen in persistent Graves' patients than in newly diagnosed ones. Accuracy might have suffered from few samples. Among the persistent patients, thousands of public clonotypes were shared, more than the 850 to 1,000 shared among new patients. There was favoring of TRBV28, TRBJ1-2 and TRBJ2-5 in persistent disease.

V lost 2 bases and J lost 5, with 7 bases in between. This CDR3 is 12 amino acids long. Germline-derived CDR1 and CDR2 are MNHEY and SVGAGI. Time point specified: persistent/refractory GD, antithyroid drugs over 5 years with positive TRAb. RNA from PBMCs was the source of the TCR library. Arm-PCR of CDR3 regions with iRepertoire HTBI primers generated TCR beta libraries. TCRdb fed the multiplex PCR reads into MiXCR, producing one record per CDR3 protein. The sample records around 400,000 distinct CDR3 sequences, roughly 20% being singletons. The source material was peripheral blood mononuclear cells (PBMCs), sampled when the disease was refractory, from a patient treated with antithyroid drugs. V usage is TRBV6-5 and J usage is TRBJ2-7; the D gene is possibly TRBD2 (6 bases). The sequence was obtained from a woman in her thirties or forties with Graves disease. The CDR3 spells CASSYGGHEQYF. In DNA, the CDR3 is TGTGCCAGCAGTTACGGAGGGCACGAGCAGTACTTC.